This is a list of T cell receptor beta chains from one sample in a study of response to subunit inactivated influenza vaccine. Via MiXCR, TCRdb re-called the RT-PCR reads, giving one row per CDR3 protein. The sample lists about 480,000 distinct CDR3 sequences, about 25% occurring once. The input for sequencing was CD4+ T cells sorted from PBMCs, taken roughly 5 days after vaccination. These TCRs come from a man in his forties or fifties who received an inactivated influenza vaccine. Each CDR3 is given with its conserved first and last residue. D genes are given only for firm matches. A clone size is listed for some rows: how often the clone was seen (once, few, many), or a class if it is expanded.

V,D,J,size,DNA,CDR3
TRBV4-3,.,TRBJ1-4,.,TGCGCCAGCAGCCAAGATATTTCGAGGGATCCCGTTTTT,CASSQDISRDPVF
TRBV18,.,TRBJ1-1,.,TGTGCCAGCTCACCAGACACGTACACTGAAGCTTTCTTT,CASSPDTYTEAFF
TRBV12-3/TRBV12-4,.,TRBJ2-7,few,TGTGCCAGCAGTTTAGGGCAGCTTGAGTACTTC,CASSLGQLEYF
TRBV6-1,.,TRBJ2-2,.,TGTGCCAGCAGTGAAGGGTGGGGCCTAGCGCGCGCCGGGGAGCTGTTTTTT,CASSEGWGLARAGELFF
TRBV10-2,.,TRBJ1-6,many,TGCGCCAGCACCCAGCCAGGGTCCAATTCACCCCTCCACTTT,CASTQPGSNSPLHF
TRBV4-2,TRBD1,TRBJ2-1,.,TGTGCCAGCAGCCAGTATGACAGGGGGCCGGGGGTCGGTGAGCAGTTCTTC,CASSQYDRGPGVGEQFF
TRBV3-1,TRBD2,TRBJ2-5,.,TGTGCCAGCAGCCAACCCGGGACTAGCGGGACCCAGTACTTC,CASSQPGTSGTQYF
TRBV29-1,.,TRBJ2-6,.,TGCAGCGGGGGAGACGGGGCCAACGTCCTGACTTTC,CSGGDGANVLTF
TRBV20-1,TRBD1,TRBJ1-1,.,TGCAGTGCTCCCCGACAGGGGGGGACGGCTTTCTTT,CSAPRQGGTAFF
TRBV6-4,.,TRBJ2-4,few,TGTGCCAGCAGTGTTAGGTGGTCCAAAAACATTCAGTACTTC,CASSVRWSKNIQYF